These 30 T cell receptor beta chains came from one sample sequenced in a study of blood T cell repertoires in COVID-19 (dated by TCRdb to the early 2020s). Preparation of the library involved the immunoSEQ multiplex PCR assay. Held by TCRdb, this immuneACCESS table contains in-frame sequences only and omits some clones. Under half of the omission traces to an unresolved V gene where checked; the cause of the rest is unknown. The table for this sample lists fewer than 350,000 clones; over 75% of them were counted only once. In total, the top ten clones hold about 8.5% of the sample. What was sequenced was peripheral blood. The receptors here all came from a man younger than 30 with active or convalescent COVID-19.

The CDR3, as DNA: TGTGCCAGCAGTACCTCTGAGACAGTGAACACCGGGGAGCTGTTTTTT. Encoded protein: CASSTSETVNTGELFF. The V call is TRBV6-2 or TRBV6-3, the J call TRBJ2-2, with D possibly being TRBD1 (5 bases). Germline assignment: CDR1 MNHEY and CDR2 SVGEGT. The CDR3 covers 16 residues. V was trimmed by 5 bases and J by 1 base, leaving 14 bases between them.

This CDR3 reads CASSLRVGHLYNEQFF. The CDR3 coding sequence is TGTGCCAGCAGCCTCCGAGTGGGACACCTTTACAATGAGCAGTTCTTC. The V and J genes are TRBV9 and TRBJ2-1; TRBD1 is a possible D gene (6 bases). Trimming pared 4 bases from V and 4 bases from J, leaving 18 bases between. Germline CDR1 is SGDLS and CDR2 is YYNGEE. CDR3 length: 16 residues. Complete variable domain (other parts from reference TRBV9 and TRBJ2-1): DSGVTQTPKHLITATGQRVTLRCSPRSGDLSVYWYQQSLDQGLQFLIQYYNGEERAKGNILERFSAQQFPDLHSELNLSSLELGDSALYFCASSLRVGHLYNEQFFGPGTRLTVL.

This chain uses TRBV3-1 (or the pseudogene TRBV3-2) with TRBJ2-3; TRBD2 is a possible D gene (6 bases). Germline CDR1 reads LGHDT; CDR2 reads YNNKEL (reference sequence). Trimming left V 4 bases short and J 3 bases short, with 8 bases between. CDR3 size: 13 residues. CDR3 sequence: CASSLAVTDTQYF. As DNA, the CDR3 is TGTGCCAGCAGCCTAGCGGTTACAGATACGCAGTATTTT.

This clone was seen a handful of times. The chain has TRBV28 and TRBJ2-2; D might be TRBD2 (5 bases). CDR3 length: 13 residues. Trimming took off 5 bases at V and 6 bases at J, with 10 bases between the two ends. Germline V CDR1 and CDR2: MDHEN, SYDVKM. The CDR3 here is CASSPNSAGELFF. CDR3 DNA: TGTGCCAGCAGTCCTAATAGCGCCGGGGAGCTGTTTTTT. Filled out from reference TRBV28 and TRBJ2-2, the complete variable domain reads DVKVTQSSRYLVKRTGEKVFLECVQDMDHENMFWYRQDPGLGLRLIYFSYDVKMKEKGDIPEGYSVSREKKERFSLILESASTNQTSMYLCASSPNSAGELFFGEGSRLTVL.

A single count supports this clone. The chain employs TRBV11-2 and TRBJ2-7; 7 nucleotides agree with TRBD2. The V gene's germline CDR1 is SGHAT and CDR2 FQNNGV. There are 12 residues in the CDR3. V lost 3 bases and J lost 12; bases outside the gene matches: 8. CDR3 residues: CASSFPGREAYF. DNA for the CDR3: TGTGCCAGCAGCTTCCCGGGGAGGGAAGCGTACTTC.

V and J are TRBV3-1 (or the pseudogene TRBV3-2) and TRBJ2-1, with D tentatively TRBD2 (7 bases). From germline, CDR1 is LGHDT and CDR2 YNNKEL (reference sequence). The V and J ends lost 1 base and 6 bases respectively, with 16 bases between them. This CDR3 comprises 16 residues. The CDR3 is CASSQVGGGVSNEQFF. CDR3 nucleotide sequence: TGTGCCAGCAGCCAAGTAGGGGGGGGAGTTTCCAATGAGCAGTTCTTC.

The chain combines TRBV13 with TRBJ1-6, with D maybe TRBD1 (5 bases). The CDR3 sequence is 15 residues long. V lost 1 base, J lost 6 bases, and 10 bases lay in between. Per germline, CDR1 PRHDT and CDR2 FYEKMQ (reference sequence). This CDR3 is CASSLEQGGNSPLHF. Here the CDR3 DNA reads TGTGCCAGCAGCTTAGAGCAGGGTGGTAATTCACCCCTCCACTTT.

The gene calls are TRBV6-1 and TRBJ1-3; D is possibly TRBD1 (6 bases). V lost 2 bases and J 4 bases, leaving 12 bases between the germline ends. The CDR3 runs to 15 residues. Germline CDR1 reads MNHNS; CDR2 reads SASEGT. CDR3 DNA: TGTGCCAGCAGTGAATTGGGGGCGCGGGGAAACACCATATATTTT. It specifies CASSELGARGNTIYF.

The chain combines TRBV5-1 with TRBJ2-6; D not resolved. Trimming left V 2 bases short and J 3 bases short, with 9 bases between. CDR3 length equals 15 residues. Germline CDR1 reads SGHRS; CDR2 reads YFSETQ. The CDR3 sequence is CASSFVESGANVLTF. The CDR3 bases are TGCGCCAGCAGCTTTGTGGAGAGTGGGGCCAACGTCCTGACTTTC.

A single count supports this clone. This chain joins TRBV7-9 and TRBJ1-2; possibly TRBD1 for D (6 bases). Trimming removed 7 bases at V and 8 bases at J, with 17 bases between. Looked up from germline, CDR1 is SEHNR and CDR2 is FQNEAQ (reference sequence). There are 13 residues in the CDR3. The CDR3 DNA sequence: TGTGCCAGCATCCTAAACAGGGCGAACGGCTACACCTTC. Its translation is CASILNRANGYTF.

V is TRBV9 and J is TRBJ2-7; perhaps TRBD2 as D (6 bases). The CDR3 loop spans 15 amino acids. The V end was cut by 0 bases, the J end by 0 bases, with 10 bases between. Germline CDR1 SGDLS, CDR2 YYNGEE. The CDR3, as DNA: TGTGCCAGCAGCGTAGCCGGCGGGGCCTCCTACGAGCAGTACTTC. Translating it yields CASSVAGGASYEQYF. Looking up the rest from reference TRBV9 and TRBJ2-7 gives the full variable domain: DSGVTQTPKHLITATGQRVTLRCSPRSGDLSVYWYQQSLDQGLQFLIQYYNGEERAKGNILERFSAQQFPDLHSELNLSSLELGDSALYFCASSVAGGASYEQYFGPGTRLTVT.

The chain links TRBV6-2 or TRBV6-3 to TRBJ2-5, with 8 bases fitting TRBD1. Germline loops: CDR1 MNHEY, CDR2 SVGEGT. The CDR3 has 14 amino acids. Trimming removed 6 bases from V and 2 bases from J; junction bases left unmatched: 5. CDR3 sequence: CASSRTGRQETQYF. The CDR3 DNA reads as TGTGCCAGCAGCCGGACAGGGAGACAAGAGACCCAGTACTTC.

The chain employs TRBV9 and TRBJ2-2; 9 bases match TRBD2. Germline assignment: CDR1 SGDLS and CDR2 YYNGEE. The CDR3 length is 16 residues. With V trimmed by 3 bases and J by 1 base, 4 bases remained unmatched. The chain's CDR3 is CASSGTSGLNTGELFF. CDR3 DNA: TGTGCCAGCAGCGGAACTAGCGGGCTGAACACCGGGGAGCTGTTTTTT.

The V gene is TRBV7-9, the J gene TRBJ2-7; weak D call: TRBD2 (6 bases). In germline, CDR1 is SEHNR, CDR2 FQNEAQ (reference sequence). V was trimmed by 6 bases and J by 7 bases, leaving 13 bases between them. The CDR3 contains 12 residues. Here the CDR3 DNA reads TGTGCCAGCAGGGGCGGGACGGCAGAGCAGTACTTC. It encodes CASRGGTAEQYF. The full variable domain, its missing parts supplied by reference TRBV7-9 and TRBJ2-7, is DTGVSQNPRHKITKRGQNVTFRCDPISEHNRLYWYRQTLGQGPEFLTYFQNEAQLEKSRLLSDRFSAERPKGSFSTLEIQRTEQGDSAMYLCASRGGTAEQYFGPGTRLTVT.

The chain employs TRBV5-4 and TRBJ2-3; tentatively, D is TRBD2 (6 bases). Looked up from germline, CDR1 is SGHNT and CDR2 is YYREEE (reference sequence). The V end was cut by 4 bases, the J end by 0 bases, with 15 bases between. The CDR3 loop spans 16 amino acids. CDR3 in DNA: TGTGCCAGCAGCCCCGGCGGGGTATCTAGCACAGATACGCAGTATTTT. It encodes CASSPGGVSSTDTQYF. Together with reference TRBV5-4 and TRBJ2-3, the CDR3 gives the full variable domain: ETGVTQSPTHLIKTRGQQVTLRCSSQSGHNTVSWYQQALGQGPQFIFQYYREEENGRGNFPPRFSGLQFPNYSSELNVNALELDDSALYLCASSPGGVSSTDTQYFGPGTRLTVL.

The rearrangement joins TRBV6-6 to TRBJ2-7; D is ambiguous. CDR1 and CDR2 from the germline V gene are MNHNY and SVGAGI (reference sequence). Trimming removed 5 bases from V and 1 base from J, with 6 bases in between. This CDR3 is 12 amino acids long. The CDR3 loop is CASSHNSYEQYF. The CDR3 nucleotides are TGTGCCAGCAGTCACAATTCCTACGAGCAGTACTTC.

The V call is TRBV2, the J call TRBJ1-5; maybe TRBD1 (5 bases). The CDR3 totals 15 residues. From germline, CDR1 is SNHLY and CDR2 FYNNEI. V dropped 0 bases and J dropped 8 bases, with 14 bases sitting between them. CDR3 residues: CASSEAAGERKPQHF. Here the CDR3 DNA reads TGTGCCAGCAGTGAAGCAGCGGGGGAAAGGAAGCCCCAGCATTTT.

A single count supports this clone. V is TRBV3-1 (or the pseudogene TRBV3-2) and J is TRBJ1-1; 8 bases agree with TRBD1. Germline V gene sequence: CDR1 LGHDT, CDR2 YNNKEL (reference sequence). V was clipped by 4 bases and J by 0 bases; unmatched bases: 4. The CDR3 is made up of 15 amino acids. This CDR3 is CASSPWTGMNTEAFF. The CDR3 bases are TGTGCCAGCAGCCCCTGGACAGGGATGAACACTGAAGCTTTCTTT.

This clone was seen a few times. The chain links TRBV18 to TRBJ1-1; D is undetermined. The CDR3 length is 15 residues. V lost 0 bases and J 1 base, leaving 9 bases between the germline ends. CDR1 is KGHSH and CDR2 is LQKENI in the germline V gene. CDR3 nucleotide sequence: TGTGCCAGCTCACCACCGCCCCCCGGGAACACTGAAGCTTTCTTT. It codes for CASSPPPPGNTEAFF.

This clone was observed a single time. The rearrangement joins TRBV29-1 to TRBJ1-1; 7 bases fit TRBD1. With 5 bases clipped from V and 0 bases from J, the junction kept 9 bases outside the gene matches. The CDR3 contains 15 residues. Germline lookup yields CDR1 SQVTM and CDR2 ANQGSEA. CDR3 amino acids: CSVLRVQGMNTEAFF. DNA of the CDR3: TGCAGCGTTCTGAGGGTACAGGGGATGAACACTGAAGCTTTCTTT.

This chain links TRBV2 with TRBJ1-5; 7 bases match TRBD1. This CDR3 is 16 amino acids long. The germline gives CDR1 SNHLY, CDR2 FYNNEI. J gave up 0 bases and V 6 bases, and 8 bases lay outside the gene matches. The CDR3 is CASRTGQTYSNQPQHF. The DNA of the CDR3 is TGTGCCAGCAGAACGGGACAGACATATAGCAATCAGCCCCAGCATTTT.

This rearrangement joins TRBV7-8 to TRBJ2-1, with 15 bases fitting TRBD2. The CDR3 totals 15 residues. V lost 5 bases to trimming and J lost 12 bases; unmatched junction nucleotides: 8. From germline, CDR1 is SGHVS and CDR2 FQNEAQ. The CDR3 coding sequence is TGTGCCAGCAGCATGGGACTAGCGGGGGGAACAGGGCAGTTCTTC. Its protein is CASSMGLAGGTGQFF.

This clone was detected a few times. The chain is built from TRBV7-2 and TRBJ1-4, with TRBD1 matching over 10 bases. The junction had 7 bases not matched to a gene; V was cut back by 5 bases and J by 7 bases. The CDR3 is 15 amino acids. The germline V gene has CDR1 SGHTA and CDR2 FQGNSA. CDR3 DNA sequence: TGTGCCAGCAGCGGGCCGGGACAGGGGAGTGAAAAACTGTTTTTT. Protein: CASSGPGQGSEKLFF.

The genes are TRBV18 and TRBJ1-1; TRBD1 matches at 8 bases. The CDR3 totals 15 residues. Germline CDR1 and CDR2: KGHSH and LQKENI. V shed 2 bases and J 3 bases; nucleotides not matched to a gene: 5. CDR3 protein: CASSPGRGRDTEAFF. As DNA, the CDR3 is TGTGCCAGCTCACCAGGCAGGGGGCGAGACACTGAAGCTTTCTTT.

CDR3 region: CSASGQGGNTEAFF. Here the CDR3 DNA reads TGCAGTGCTAGTGGACAGGGGGGGAACACTGAAGCTTTCTTT. This chain links TRBV20-1 with TRBJ1-1; 10 nucleotides agree with TRBD1. The germline V gene encodes CDR1 DFQATT and CDR2 SNEGSKA (reference sequence). Trimming cost V 3 bases and J 1 base; bases outside gene matches: 2. This CDR3 comprises 14 residues.

The gene calls are TRBV7-9 and TRBJ1-1; possibly TRBD1 for D (6 bases). This CDR3 is 14 amino acids long. V lost 1 base and J lost 0, with 6 bases in between. Looked up from germline, CDR1 is SEHNR and CDR2 is FQNEAQ (reference sequence). The CDR3 region has the DNA TGTGCCAGCAGCTTAGACAGGGTGAACACTGAAGCTTTCTTT. Residues: CASSLDRVNTEAFF.

The chain has TRBV27 and TRBJ2-6, with 9 nucleotides matching TRBD1. The V gene end was trimmed by 5 bases and the J gene end by 1 base; junction bases not matched to a gene: 12. The CDR3 sequence is 19 residues long. The germline V gene has CDR1 MNHEY and CDR2 SMNVEV (reference sequence). This CDR3 reads CASSLIGTGQRSGANVLTF. DNA for the CDR3: TGTGCCAGCAGTCTTATAGGGACAGGGCAACGTTCTGGGGCCAACGTCCTGACTTTC.

This clone occurred once. The rearrangement links TRBV6-9 to TRBJ2-7; D is unresolved. This CDR3 is 15 amino acids long. Germline CDR1 is MNHGY and CDR2 is SVAAGI. Trimming stripped 3 bases from V and 0 bases from J, with 12 bases between. The chain's CDR3 is CASSYGSRSSYEQYF. In DNA form, the CDR3 reads TGTGCCAGCAGTTACGGCTCCCGGAGCTCCTACGAGCAGTACTTC.

The genes are TRBV24-1 and TRBJ1-2; 7 bases are a match to TRBD1. With 5 bases clipped from V and 7 bases from J, the junction kept 9 bases outside the gene matches. CDR3 length: 14 amino acids. The V gene's germline CDR1 is KGHDR and CDR2 SFDVKD. The CDR3, as DNA: TGTGCCACCAGTGCCTCGGGGACAGTGGGTGGCTACACCTTC. Translating it yields CATSASGTVGGYTF.

This sequence joins TRBV6-5 and TRBJ2-7; D is possibly TRBD1 (6 bases). The length of the CDR3 is 15 residues. Germline CDR1 and CDR2: MNHEY and SVGAGI. Deletions cut 6 bases from V and 0 bases from J, with 15 bases between. CDR3 in amino acids: CASSVQGTRSYEQYF. The CDR3, as DNA: TGTGCCAGCAGCGTTCAAGGGACACGCTCCTACGAGCAGTACTTC.